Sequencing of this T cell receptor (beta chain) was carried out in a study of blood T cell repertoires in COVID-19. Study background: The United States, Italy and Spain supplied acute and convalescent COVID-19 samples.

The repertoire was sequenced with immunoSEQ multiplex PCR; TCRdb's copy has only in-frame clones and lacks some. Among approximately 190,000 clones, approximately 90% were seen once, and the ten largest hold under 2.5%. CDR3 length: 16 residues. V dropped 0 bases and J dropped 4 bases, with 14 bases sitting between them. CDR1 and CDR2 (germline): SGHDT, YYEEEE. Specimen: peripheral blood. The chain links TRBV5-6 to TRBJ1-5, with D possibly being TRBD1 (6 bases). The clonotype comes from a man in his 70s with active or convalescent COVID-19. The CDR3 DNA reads TGTGCCAGCAGCTTGGCCAGGGGCGCAAGGAATCAGCCCCAGCATTTT. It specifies CASSLARGARNQPQHF.